The present TCR beta chain was sequenced within a study of human T cells and chemical hapten exposure. Overall study context: TCR yields differed between samples (mainly from small differences in pooled library volume).

Trimming left V 4 bases short and J 4 bases short, with 16 bases between. This CDR3 contains 15 residues. Individual cDNA molecules received unique molecular identifiers in the library. A single record per CDR3 protein comes from TCRdb applying MiXCR to the RACE reads. The sample lists 300,000 to 450,000 distinct CDR3 sequences, 4% to 5.5% occurring once. Time point here: patch test 1, 2 weeks after DPC sensitization. The treatment was: therapeutic diphenylcyclopropenone sensitization with weekly scalp DPC. The V call is TRBV12-3 or TRBV12-4, the J call TRBJ1-2; perhaps TRBD1 as D (6 bases). This TCR came from a woman in her fifties or sixties with alopecia areata. Some clones in this sample may be carry-over from other donors' samples. Sequencing was performed on whole blood, taken in connection with sensitization to the hapten diphenylcyclopropenone (DPC). The chain's CDR3 is CASSWGRKTGYGYTF. The CDR3 DNA reads as TGTGCCAGCAGTTGGGGTAGAAAGACAGGCTATGGCTACACCTTC.